This TCR beta chain was recorded in a study of cytomegalovirus exposure and HLA in healthy donors. Regarding the study as a whole: Highly shared sequence variants in one cluster were likely a sequencing artifact. TCR beta chain V- and J-gene trimming was linked, in a later analysis, to a missense variant in DCLRE1C.

As concerns this clone: What it binds is not known.

PCR involved 60 Vbeta and 13 Jbeta primers. In the source study's methods: Later work found 65 million to 100 million unique TCR beta chains, with approximately 12 million shared. Data came from immunoSEQ multiplex PCR; TCRdb stores just in-frame clones and leaves some out. The V and J calls and clone size are taken from that table; D and trimming were inferred from the DNA. The sample contains under 200,000 clones, 86% of which appear only once. Trimming shortened V by 4 bases and J by 4 bases, and 14 bases separated the two germline ends. CDR1 is LNHNV, CDR2 YYDKDF, per germline (reference sequence). The CDR3 is 15 amino acids.

This receptor was obtained from a woman aged 30 to 39 in good health and CMV-seronegative. This chain connects TRBV15 to TRBJ1-5, with D possibly being TRBD1 (5 bases). The source material was PBMCs. The CDR3 protein is CATSKGASVNQPQHF. The CDR3 DNA reads TGTGCCACCAGCAAAGGGGCCTCCGTTAATCAGCCCCAGCATTTT.